This TCR beta chain was captured by sequencing in a study of cytomegalovirus exposure and HLA in healthy donors. Study-wide points: Accurate prediction of HLA-A and HLA-B alleles (for most subjects) was reportedly achieved from TCR beta sequences.

Vbeta (60) and Jbeta (13) primers were used in the PCR. The protocol was immunoSEQ multiplex PCR, while the TCRdb copy is restricted to in-frame clones and leaves out a portion. Among approximately 77,000 clones listed, more than 75% were seen once. CDR3 size: 15 residues. Trimming pared 6 bases from V and 0 bases from J, leaving 15 bases between. The germline gives CDR1 MNHNS, CDR2 SASEGT. Worth noting for this clone: Its antigen remains unknown.

Material for sequencing was PBMCs. The TCR originated in a male donor in good health and CMV-seropositive. The V gene is TRBV6-1, the J gene TRBJ2-7; D perhaps matches TRBD1 (5 bases). DNA of the CDR3: TGTGCCAGCAGCATAGGGGTTGGCGGCTCCTACGAGCAGTACTTC. This translates into CASSIGVGGSYEQYF.